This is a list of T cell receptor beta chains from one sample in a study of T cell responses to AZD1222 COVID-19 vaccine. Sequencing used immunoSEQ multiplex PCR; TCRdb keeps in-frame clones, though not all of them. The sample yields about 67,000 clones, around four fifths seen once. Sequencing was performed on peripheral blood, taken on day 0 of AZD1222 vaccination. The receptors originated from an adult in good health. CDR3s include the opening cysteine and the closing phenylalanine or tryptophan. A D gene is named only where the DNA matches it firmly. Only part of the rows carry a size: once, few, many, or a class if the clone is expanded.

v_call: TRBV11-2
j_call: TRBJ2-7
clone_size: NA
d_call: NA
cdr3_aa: CASSFTYEQYF
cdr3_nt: TGTGCCAGCAGCTTTACCTACGAGCAGTACTTC

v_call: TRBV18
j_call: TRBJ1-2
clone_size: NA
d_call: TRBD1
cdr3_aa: CASSPSTGSGYGYTF
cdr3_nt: TGTGCCAGCTCACCATCGACAGGGAGTGGGTATGGCTACACCTTC

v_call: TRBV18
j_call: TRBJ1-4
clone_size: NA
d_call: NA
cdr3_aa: CASSPEDEKLFF
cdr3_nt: TGTGCCAGCTCCCCCGAGGACGAAAAACTGTTTTTT

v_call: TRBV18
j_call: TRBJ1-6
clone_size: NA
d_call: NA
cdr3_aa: CASSSQNSPLHF
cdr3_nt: TGTGCCAGCTCATCACAAAATTCACCCCTCCACTTT

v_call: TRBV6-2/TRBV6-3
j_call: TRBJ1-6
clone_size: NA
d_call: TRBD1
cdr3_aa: CASSRGQGVSPLHF
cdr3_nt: TGTGCCAGCAGCCGCGGACAGGGGGTTTCACCCCTCCACTTT

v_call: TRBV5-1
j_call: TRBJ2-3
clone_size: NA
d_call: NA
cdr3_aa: CASSSGPRTDTQYF
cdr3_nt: TGCGCCAGCAGCTCGGGACCACGCACAGATACGCAGTATTTT

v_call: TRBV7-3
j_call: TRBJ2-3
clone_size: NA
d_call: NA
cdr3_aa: CASSLTGGHGDTQYF
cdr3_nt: TGTGCCAGCAGCTTAACTGGAGGGCATGGAGATACGCAGTATTTT

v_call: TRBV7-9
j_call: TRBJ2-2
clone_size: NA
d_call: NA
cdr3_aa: CASSGELFF
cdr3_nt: TGTGCCAGCAGTGGGGAGCTGTTTTTT

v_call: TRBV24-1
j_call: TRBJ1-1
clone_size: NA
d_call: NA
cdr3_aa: CATSDGNTEAFF
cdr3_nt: TGTGCCACCAGTGATGGGAACACTGAAGCTTTCTTT

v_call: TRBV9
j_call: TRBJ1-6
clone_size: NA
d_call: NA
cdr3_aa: CASSAHSQNNSPLHF
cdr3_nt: TGTGCCAGCAGCGCCCATTCCCAAAATAATTCACCCCTCCACTTT

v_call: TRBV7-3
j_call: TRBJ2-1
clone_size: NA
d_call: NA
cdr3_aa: CASSHNRDEQFF
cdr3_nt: TGTGCCAGCAGCCATAACAGGGATGAGCAGTTCTTC

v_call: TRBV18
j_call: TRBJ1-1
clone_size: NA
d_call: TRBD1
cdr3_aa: CASSPGTAKLNTEAFF
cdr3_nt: TGTGCCAGCTCACCTGGGACAGCTAAGTTGAACACTGAAGCTTTCTTT

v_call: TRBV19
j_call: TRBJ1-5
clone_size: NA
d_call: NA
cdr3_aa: CASNIQPQHF
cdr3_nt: TGTGCCAGCAATATTCAGCCCCAGCATTTT

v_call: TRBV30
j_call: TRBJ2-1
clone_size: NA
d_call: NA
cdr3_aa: CAWAKIEQFF
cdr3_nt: TGTGCCTGGGCAAAGATAGAGCAGTTCTTC

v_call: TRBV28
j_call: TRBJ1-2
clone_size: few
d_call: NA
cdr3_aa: CASSAMGSGTLGYTF
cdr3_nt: TGTGCCAGCAGTGCTATGGGGTCCGGGACACTAGGCTACACCTTC

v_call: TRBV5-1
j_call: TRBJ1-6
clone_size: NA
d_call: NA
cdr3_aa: CASSLLGGASYNSPLHF
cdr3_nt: TGCGCCAGCAGCTTGTTGGGGGGCGCATCCTATAATTCACCCCTCCACTTT

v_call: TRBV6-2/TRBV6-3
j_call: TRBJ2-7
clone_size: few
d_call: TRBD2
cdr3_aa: CASSESGRAYF
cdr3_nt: TGTGCCAGCAGTGAGAGCGGGAGGGCTTACTTC

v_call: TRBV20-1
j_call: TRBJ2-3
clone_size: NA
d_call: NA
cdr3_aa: CSAIKGDTQYF
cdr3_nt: TGCAGTGCTATCAAGGGGGATACGCAGTATTTT

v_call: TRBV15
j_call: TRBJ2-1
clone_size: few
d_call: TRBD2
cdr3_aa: CATSKRTSGRATNEQFF
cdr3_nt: TGTGCCACCAGCAAACGGACTAGCGGGAGGGCCACGAATGAGCAGTTCTTC

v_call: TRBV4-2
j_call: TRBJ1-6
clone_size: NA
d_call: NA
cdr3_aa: CASSQTRTGNSPLHF
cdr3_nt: TGTGCCAGCAGCCAAACAAGGACGGGAAATTCACCCCTCCACTTT

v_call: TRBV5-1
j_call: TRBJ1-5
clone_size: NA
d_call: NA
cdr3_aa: CASSLDGFRQPQHF
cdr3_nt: TGCGCCAGCAGCTTGGACGGGTTCAGGCAGCCCCAGCATTTT

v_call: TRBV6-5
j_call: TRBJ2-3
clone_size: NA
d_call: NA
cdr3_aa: CASSYSIVDTQYF
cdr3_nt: TGTGCCAGCAGTTACTCGATTGTGGATACGCAGTATTTT

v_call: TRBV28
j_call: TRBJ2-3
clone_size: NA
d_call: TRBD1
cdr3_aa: CASSLQGLWADTQYF
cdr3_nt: TGTGCCAGCAGCCTACAGGGGTTATGGGCAGATACGCAGTATTTT

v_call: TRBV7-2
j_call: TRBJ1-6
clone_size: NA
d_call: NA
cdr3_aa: CASSPHSSSYNSPLHF
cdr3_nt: TGTGCCAGCAGCCCACACAGTAGCTCCTATAATTCACCCCTCCACTTT

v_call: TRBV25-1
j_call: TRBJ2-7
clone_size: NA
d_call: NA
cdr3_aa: CASSHGRSYEQYF
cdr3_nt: TGTGCCAGCAGTCATGGACGCTCCTACGAGCAGTACTTC

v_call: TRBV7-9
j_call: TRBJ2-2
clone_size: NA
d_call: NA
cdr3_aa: CASNRAGENTGELFF
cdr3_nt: TGTGCCAGCAATAGGGCAGGAGAGAACACCGGGGAGCTGTTTTTT

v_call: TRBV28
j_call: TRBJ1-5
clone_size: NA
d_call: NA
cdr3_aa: CASLGVNQPQHF
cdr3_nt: TGTGCCAGCTTGGGAGTTAATCAGCCCCAGCATTTT

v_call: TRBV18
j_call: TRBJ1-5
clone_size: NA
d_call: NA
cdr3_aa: CASSPGLRTLNSNQPQHF
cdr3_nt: TGTGCCAGCTCACCCGGACTACGAACCCTCAATAGCAATCAGCCCCAGCATTTT

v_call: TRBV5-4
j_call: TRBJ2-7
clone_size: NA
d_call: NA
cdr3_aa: CASSPDSDSYEQYF
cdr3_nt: TGTGCCAGCAGCCCCGACAGTGACTCCTACGAGCAGTACTTC

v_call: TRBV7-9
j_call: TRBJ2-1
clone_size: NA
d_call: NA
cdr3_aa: CASSLVRWNEQFF
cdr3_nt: TGTGCCAGCAGCTTAGTTCGGTGGAATGAGCAGTTCTTC

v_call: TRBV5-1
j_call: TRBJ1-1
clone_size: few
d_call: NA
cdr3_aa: CASSSRLTEAFF
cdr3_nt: TGCGCCAGCAGCTCGAGACTCACTGAAGCTTTCTTT

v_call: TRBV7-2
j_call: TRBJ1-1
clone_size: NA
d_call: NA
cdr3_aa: CASSPASSGRGEAFF
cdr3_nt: TGTGCCAGCAGCCCCGCTAGCAGTGGACGAGGTGAAGCTTTCTTT

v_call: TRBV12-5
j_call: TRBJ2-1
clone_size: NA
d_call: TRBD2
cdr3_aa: CASGRAGEEQFF
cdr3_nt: TGTGCTAGTGGACGTGCGGGGGAAGAGCAGTTCTTC

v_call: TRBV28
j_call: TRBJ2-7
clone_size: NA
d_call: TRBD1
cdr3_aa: CASSSGQATYEQYF
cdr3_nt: TGTGCCAGCAGTTCCGGACAGGCCACCTACGAGCAGTACTTC

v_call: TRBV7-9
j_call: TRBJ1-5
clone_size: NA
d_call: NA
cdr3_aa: CASSLGSGVNQPQHF
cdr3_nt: TGTGCCAGCAGCTTAGGGAGCGGAGTTAATCAGCCCCAGCATTTT

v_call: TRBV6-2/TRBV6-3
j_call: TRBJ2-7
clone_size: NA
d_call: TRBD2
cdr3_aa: CASSYGTSYSYEQYF
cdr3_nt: TGTGCCAGCAGTTATGGGACTAGCTATTCCTACGAGCAGTACTTC

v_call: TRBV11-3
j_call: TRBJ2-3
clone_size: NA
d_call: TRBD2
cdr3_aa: CASSSVRGGGTQYF
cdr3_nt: TGTGCCAGCAGCTCCGTACGCGGGGGAGGTACGCAGTATTTT

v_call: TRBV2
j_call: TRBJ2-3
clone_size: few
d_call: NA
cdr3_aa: CASRTDSTDTQYF
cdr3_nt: TGTGCCAGCAGAACCGACAGCACAGATACGCAGTATTTT

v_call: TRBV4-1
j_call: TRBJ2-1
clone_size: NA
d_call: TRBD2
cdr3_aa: CASSHGGSGYNEQFF
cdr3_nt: TGCGCCAGCAGCCACGGCGGGAGTGGTTACAATGAGCAGTTCTTC

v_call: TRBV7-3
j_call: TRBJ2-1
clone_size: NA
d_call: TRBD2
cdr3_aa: CASSPDRWGLAAYNEQFF
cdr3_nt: TGTGCCAGCAGCCCGGACAGGTGGGGACTAGCGGCCTACAATGAGCAGTTCTTC

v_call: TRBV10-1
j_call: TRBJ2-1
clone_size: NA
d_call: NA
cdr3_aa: CASSEGRGSYNEQFF
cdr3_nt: TGCGCCAGCAGTGAAGGACGAGGATCGTACAATGAGCAGTTCTTC

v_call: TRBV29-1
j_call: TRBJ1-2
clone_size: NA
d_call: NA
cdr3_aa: CSAGADNYGYTF
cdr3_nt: TGCAGCGCCGGGGCGGACAACTATGGCTACACCTTC

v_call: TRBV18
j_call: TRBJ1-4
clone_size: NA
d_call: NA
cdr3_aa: CASSPAVNDPEKLFF
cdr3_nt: TGTGCCAGCTCACCAGCAGTCAATGATCCTGAAAAACTGTTTTTT

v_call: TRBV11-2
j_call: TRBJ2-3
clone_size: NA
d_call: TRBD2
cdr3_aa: CASRKNLAGTADTQYF
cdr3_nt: TGTGCCAGCAGAAAAAATCTAGCGGGAACTGCGGATACGCAGTATTTT

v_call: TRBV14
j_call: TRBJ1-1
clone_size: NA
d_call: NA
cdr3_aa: CASRVYSYTEAFF
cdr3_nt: TGTGCCAGCAGGGTGTACAGTTATACTGAAGCTTTCTTT

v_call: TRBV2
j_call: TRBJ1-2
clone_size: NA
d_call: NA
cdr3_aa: CASSGAGRRGYTF
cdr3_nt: TGTGCCAGCAGTGGGGCCGGTCGGAGAGGCTACACCTTC

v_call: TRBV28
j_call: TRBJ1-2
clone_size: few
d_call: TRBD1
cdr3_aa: CASSLLTSRTRGQGYGYTF
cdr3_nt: TGTGCCAGCAGTTTACTTACATCGAGGACCAGGGGGCAGGGCTATGGCTACACCTTC

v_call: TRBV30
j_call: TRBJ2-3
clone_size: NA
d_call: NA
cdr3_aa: CAWSRGPQDTQYF
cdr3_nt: TGTGCCTGGAGCAGGGGACCTCAAGATACGCAGTATTTT

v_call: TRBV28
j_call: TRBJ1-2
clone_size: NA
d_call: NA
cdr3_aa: CASRPPAGVGYTF
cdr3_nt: TGTGCCAGCAGACCCCCCGCGGGGGTAGGCTACACCTTC

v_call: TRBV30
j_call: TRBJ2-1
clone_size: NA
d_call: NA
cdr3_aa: CACNGQGYIVEQFF
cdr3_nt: TGTGCCTGCAATGGGCAGGGGTATATTGTTGAGCAGTTCTTC

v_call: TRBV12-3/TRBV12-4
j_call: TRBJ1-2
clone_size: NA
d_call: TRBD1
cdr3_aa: CATASGGDYGYTF
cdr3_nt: TGTGCCACGGCATCAGGGGGCGACTATGGCTACACCTTC

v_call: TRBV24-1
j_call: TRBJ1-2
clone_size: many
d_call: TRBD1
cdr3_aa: CATRDREGYTF
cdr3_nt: TGTGCCACCAGGGACAGGGAAGGCTACACCTTC

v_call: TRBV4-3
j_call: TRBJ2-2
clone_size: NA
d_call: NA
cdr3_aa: CASSQDLSGSGTGELFF
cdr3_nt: TGCGCCAGCAGCCAAGATTTATCGGGGAGCGGCACCGGGGAGCTGTTTTTT

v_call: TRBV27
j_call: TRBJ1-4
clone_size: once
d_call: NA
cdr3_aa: CASSPIQGFEKLFF
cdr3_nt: TGTGCCAGCAGTCCCATTCAGGGGTTTGAAAAACTGTTTTTT

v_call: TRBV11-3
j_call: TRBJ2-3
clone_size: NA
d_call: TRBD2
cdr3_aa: CASSLHRASGGTDTQYF
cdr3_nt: TGTGCCAGCAGCTTACACCGGGCTAGCGGGGGCACAGATACGCAGTATTTT

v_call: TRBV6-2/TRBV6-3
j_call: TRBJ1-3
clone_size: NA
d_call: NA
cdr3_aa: CASRPQGLVYGNTIYF
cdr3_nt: TGTGCCAGCAGACCTCAAGGACTTGTATACGGAAACACCATATATTTT

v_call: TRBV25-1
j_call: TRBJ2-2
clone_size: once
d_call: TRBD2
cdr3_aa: CASSPLAGGNTGELFF
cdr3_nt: TGTGCCAGCAGTCCGCTAGCGGGGGGGAACACCGGGGAGCTGTTTTTT

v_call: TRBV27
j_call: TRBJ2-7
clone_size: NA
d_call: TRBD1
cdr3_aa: CASSVDRGREQYF
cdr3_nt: TGTGCCAGCAGTGTAGACAGGGGGAGAGAGCAGTACTTC

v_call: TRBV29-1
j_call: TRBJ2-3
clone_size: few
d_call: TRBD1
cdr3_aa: CSVARQGADTQYF
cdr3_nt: TGCAGCGTTGCGCGGCAGGGGGCAGATACGCAGTATTTT

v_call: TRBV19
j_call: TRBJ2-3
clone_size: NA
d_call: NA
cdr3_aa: CASSQGADTQYF
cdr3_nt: TGTGCCAGTAGTCAAGGGGCAGATACGCAGTATTTT